This T cell receptor (beta chain) was recovered during a study of blood T cell repertoires in COVID-19. Study-wide background: The United States, Italy and Spain were the sources of the acute and convalescent COVID-19 samples.

The CDR3 spans 15 residues. Losses at the gene ends were 6 bases for V and 4 bases for J; bases not matched to a gene: 7. Germline CDR1 and CDR2: SNHLY and FYNNEI. Recovered participants had two consecutive negative NP/OP PCR tests, healthcare professional clearance, or symptom resolution. Per the authors' pipeline: Reference gene primer amplification in the assay estimated nucleated cell counts. Here immunoSEQ multiplex PCR was the method, and the copy in TCRdb shows in-frame clones only, minus some. V, J and clone size derive from that table, while D and trimming were established from the DNA sequence. The data contain fewer than 500,000 clones, more than 80% of them singletons.

This TCR was recovered from a man under 40 who had recovered from COVID-19. Sequencing was done on a sample of PBMCs or T cells enriched from blood (not recorded which). The J gene is TRBJ2-7, the V gene TRBV2; 12 bases line up with TRBD2. CDR3 nucleotide sequence: TGTGCCAGCAGCGGCGGACTAGCGGGGTCGTACGAGCAGTACTTC. Translated: CASSGGLAGSYEQYF. Drawing the rest from reference TRBV2 and TRBJ2-7, the complete variable domain is EPEVTQTPSHQVTQMGQEVILRCVPISNHLYFYWYRQILGQKVEFLVSFYNNEISEKSEIFDDQFSVERPDGSNFTLKIRSTKLEDSAMYFCASSGGLAGSYEQYFGPGTRLTVT.